The present T cell receptor beta chain was sequenced within a study of CD8 T cells in ankylosing spondylitis. The CDR3 has 17 amino acids. Germline CDR1 and CDR2: DFQATT and SNEGSKA (reference sequence). V lost 1 base, J lost 4 bases, and 14 bases stayed unmatched. Notes on the study in general: A number of the motif variants had already been described in reactive arthritis synovial fluid and blood. Disease-linked clones reportedly showed significant enrichment in matched ankylosing spondylitis synovial fluid.

TCRdb ran MiXCR on the 5' RACE reads and lists one entry per CDR3 protein. The sample contains 200,000 or so distinct CDR3 sequences, approximately 24% of which appear only once. This clonotype was seen only a few times. Its antigen is as yet unknown. This chain joins TRBV20-1 and TRBJ2-7, with 9 bases identical to TRBD2. The sequencing sample was made of blood, either unsorted or a sorted T cell fraction (not recorded which). The sequence came from a male donor with ankylosing spondylitis or in good health (not recorded which). CDR3 in amino acids: CSARVILAGPPGYEQYF. The CDR3 nucleotides read TGCAGTGCTAGAGTGATCCTAGCGGGACCGCCGGGGTACGAGCAGTACTTC.